One and the same sample provided the 4 T cell receptor beta chains below, sequenced in a study of beta chain features in type 1 diabetes. The study reverse transcribed the entire isolated RNA, so it sequenced expressed TCRB transcripts. TCRdb keeps only in-frame clones here, not all; method: immunoSEQ multiplex PCR. The sample shows 240,000 or so clones, roughly 22% of them seen only once. Study findings and constraints: All four CD4+ subsets from Type 1 diabetes patients carried moderately but significantly shorter TCRB CDR3s.

These TCRs' antigens remain unknown. The sequenced material came from naive CD4+ T cells from blood. These receptors all stem from a woman between 35 and 50 years old with type 1 diabetes.

The rearrangement joins TRBV7-9 to TRBJ2-5, with 9 nucleotides matching TRBD1. This CDR3 contains 14 residues. V was clipped by 6 bases and J by 4 bases; unmatched bases: 6. From germline, CDR1 is SEHNR and CDR2 FQNEAQ (reference sequence). The CDR3 nucleotides are TGTGCCAGCAGTCCGGGACAGGGAGTAGAGACCCAGTACTTC. This sequence encodes CASSPGQGVETQYF. The whole variable domain, remainder taken from reference TRBV7-9 and TRBJ2-5, is DTGVSQNPRHKITKRGQNVTFRCDPISEHNRLYWYRQTLGQGPEFLTYFQNEAQLEKSRLLSDRFSAERPKGSFSTLEIQRTEQGDSAMYLCASSPGQGVETQYFGPGTRLLVL.

In this sample, this clone turned up a few times. Likely a read error: the CDR3 ends without its conserved phenylalanine or tryptophan. No DNA is shown, since the ends of the CDR3 on it are uncertain; the CDR3 is the one TCRdb lists. The V gene is TRBV6-4, the J gene TRBJ2-4; the DNA was not used to check the table's D call, TRBD1. Germline CDR1 is MRHNA and CDR2 is SNTAGT. The CDR3 is 16 amino acids long, termini counted. CDR3 loop: CASSDHPGVWAEPRQD.

The chain combines TRBV27 with TRBJ1-2; TRBD1 matches at 9 bases. The CDR3 extends over 15 amino acids. Germline-derived CDR1 and CDR2 are MNHEY and SMNVEV (reference sequence). V shed 6 bases and J 0 bases; nucleotides not matched to a gene: 5. CDR3 sequence: CASRTGGPPNYGYTF. CDR3 nucleotides: TGTGCCAGCAGGACAGGGGGTCCTCCTAACTATGGCTACACCTTC.

The rearrangement links TRBV30 to TRBJ1-2; D gene uncertain. The V gene's germline CDR1 is GTSNPN and CDR2 SVGIG (reference sequence). V was shortened by 0 bases and J by 4 bases, with 6 bases between the two germline ends. The CDR3 runs 12 residues. The chain's CDR3 is CAWSVRGYGYTF. Here the CDR3 DNA reads TGTGCCTGGAGTGTCCGAGGCTATGGCTACACCTTC.